Listed below are T cell receptor beta chains from one sample, sequenced in a study of blood T cell repertoires in COVID-19. The repertoire was sequenced with immunoSEQ multiplex PCR; TCRdb's copy has only in-frame clones and lacks some. The table records around 320,000 clones, around 85% of them present only once. Source material: peripheral blood. The receptors come from a human donor in a cohort sampled during active COVID-19. CDR3s include the opening cysteine and the closing phenylalanine or tryptophan. Fields, in order: V gene, J gene, clone size, D gene, CDR3 DNA, CDR3 protein. The D gene is left open where the match is weak. Expanded clones get a size class; other rows say once, few or many, or leave the size out.

v_gene: TRBV27
j_gene: TRBJ1-3
abundance: NA
d_gene: TRBD1
CDR3nt: TGTGCCAGCAGTTTAGGACAGGGACCGCACTCTGGAAACACCATATATTTT
CDR3aa: CASSLGQGPHSGNTIYF

v_gene: TRBV24-1
j_gene: TRBJ2-3
abundance: once
d_gene: TRBD1
CDR3nt: TGTGCCACCAGTGACCCGGGACAGATCACAGATACGCAGTATTTT
CDR3aa: CATSDPGQITDTQYF

v_gene: TRBV9
j_gene: TRBJ1-2
abundance: NA
d_gene: NA
CDR3nt: TGTGCCAGCAGCGTAGAACTTAACTATGGCTACACCTTC
CDR3aa: CASSVELNYGYTF

v_gene: TRBV11-3
j_gene: TRBJ2-2
abundance: NA
d_gene: NA
CDR3nt: TGTGCCAGCAGCTTAGATCAGGTTTCCGGGGAGCTGTTTTTT
CDR3aa: CASSLDQVSGELFF

v_gene: TRBV7-3
j_gene: TRBJ2-1
abundance: NA
d_gene: TRBD1
CDR3nt: TGTGCCAGCAGCTTAACCGGTCAGGGGGCCATCCACATCTACAATGAGCAGTTCTTC
CDR3aa: CASSLTGQGAIHIYNEQFF

v_gene: TRBV12-3/TRBV12-4
j_gene: TRBJ1-2
abundance: NA
d_gene: TRBD1
CDR3nt: TGTGCCAGCACTCTCTCAGGGGGCGATGGCTACACCTTC
CDR3aa: CASTLSGGDGYTF

v_gene: TRBV7-2
j_gene: TRBJ2-4
abundance: NA
d_gene: NA
CDR3nt: TGTGCCAGCAGCTCCTGGCTAGCCAAAAACATTCAGTACTTC
CDR3aa: CASSSWLAKNIQYF

v_gene: TRBV7-9
j_gene: TRBJ2-3
abundance: once
d_gene: TRBD1
CDR3nt: TGTGCCAGCACCGCTACTGACAGGGCAGATACGCAGTATTTT
CDR3aa: CASTATDRADTQYF

v_gene: TRBV9
j_gene: TRBJ2-2
abundance: NA
d_gene: NA
CDR3nt: TGTGCCAGCAGCGTAGCTTTTAGTAGCGGTCAGCTGTTTTTT
CDR3aa: CASSVAFSSGQLFF

v_gene: TRBV29-1
j_gene: TRBJ2-2
abundance: NA
d_gene: TRBD1
CDR3nt: TGCAGCGTTGAAGGGGGGACAGGGAACACCGGGGAGCTGTTTTTT
CDR3aa: CSVEGGTGNTGELFF

v_gene: TRBV5-4
j_gene: TRBJ2-1
abundance: NA
d_gene: TRBD2
CDR3nt: TGTGCCAGCAGCTCGGGACTATTTCGTGCCGCCGCCTACAATGAGCAGTTCTTC
CDR3aa: CASSSGLFRAAAYNEQFF

v_gene: TRBV5-6
j_gene: TRBJ1-2
abundance: NA
d_gene: TRBD1
CDR3nt: TGTGCCAGCAGCTTGGGGGACAGCAACTATGGCTACACCTTC
CDR3aa: CASSLGDSNYGYTF

v_gene: TRBV5-1
j_gene: TRBJ2-7
abundance: few
d_gene: TRBD1
CDR3nt: TGCGCCAGCAGCCCAGGGACAGCCTACGAGCAGTACTTC
CDR3aa: CASSPGTAYEQYF

v_gene: TRBV9
j_gene: TRBJ2-5
abundance: NA
d_gene: TRBD2
CDR3nt: TGTGCCAGCAGCGTAGGAGGACTAGCGGGGCTAAACCAAGAGACCCAGTACTTC
CDR3aa: CASSVGGLAGLNQETQYF